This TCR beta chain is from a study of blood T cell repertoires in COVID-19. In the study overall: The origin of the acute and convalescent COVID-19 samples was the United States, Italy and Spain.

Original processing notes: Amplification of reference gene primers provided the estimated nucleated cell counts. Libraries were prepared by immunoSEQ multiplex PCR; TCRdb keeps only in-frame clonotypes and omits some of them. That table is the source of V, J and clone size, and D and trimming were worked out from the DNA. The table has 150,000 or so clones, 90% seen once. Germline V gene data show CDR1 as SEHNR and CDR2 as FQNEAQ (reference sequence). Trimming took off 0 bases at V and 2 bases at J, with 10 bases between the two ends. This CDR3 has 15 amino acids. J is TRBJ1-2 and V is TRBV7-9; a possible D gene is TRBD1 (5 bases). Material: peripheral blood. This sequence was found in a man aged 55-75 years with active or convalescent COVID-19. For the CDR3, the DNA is TGTGCCAGCAGCTTAGCGGTCGGGGGAAACTATGGCTACACCTTC. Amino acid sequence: CASSLAVGGNYGYTF.